Presented here are 5 T cell receptor beta chains from one specimen sequenced in a study of CXCR3-negative and CXCR3-positive naive CD8 T cells. Findings and caveats of the study: Greater hydrophobicity was found in TRB CDR3s of CXCR3-positive naive cells than of CXCR3-negative naive cells.

The TRB cDNA libraries were prepared by 5' RACE with UMI labels. TCRdb re-called the 5' RACE reads and shows each CDR3 protein once, DNA omitted. This repertoire includes 85,000 to 90,000 distinct CDR3 sequences. These receptors have no identified antigens. The sequencing input was naive CXCR3+ CD8+ T cells from blood. Subset noted: CD45RO-CCR7+CD27+CD95- naive CD8+ T cells expressing CXCR3 (TNR3+). The source of these receptors is a human donor in good health. Some clones in this sample may be carry-over from other donors' samples.

The chain couples TRBV20-1 to TRBJ1-4. Germline CDR1 reads DFQATT; CDR2 reads SNEGSKA (reference sequence). The CDR3 is 16 amino acids. The CDR3 region is CSARDRVFGFSEKLFF.

The V gene is TRBV7-9, the J gene TRBJ2-2. The V gene's germline CDR1 is SEHNR and CDR2 FQNEAQ (reference sequence). This CDR3 has 18 residues. The CDR3 reads CASSTERGAFANTGELFF.

This sequence joins TRBV28 and TRBJ1-6; the TRBD1 assignment by TCRdb is unverifiable without DNA. Per germline, CDR1 MDHEN and CDR2 SYDVKM. The CDR3 has 15 amino acids. CDR3 in amino acids: CASSQTGTGISPLHF.

The chain links TRBV12-3 or TRBV12-4 to TRBJ2-1; as DNA is missing, the TRBD2 call by TCRdb cannot be tested. The CDR3 has 17 residues. CDR3 protein: CASSFVPLAGSYNEQFF.

This chain joins TRBV12-3 or TRBV12-4 and TRBJ1-2; with no DNA, the TCRdb D assignment of TRBD1 cannot be verified. The CDR3 is made up of 15 amino acids. The CDR3 sequence is CASSNTQGNNYGYTF.